This TCR beta chain was identified in a study of Graves' ophthalmopathy and Graves' hyperthyroidism. Findings and limits, study-wide: Blood also held most thyroid clonotypes expanded above 0.001 frequency. Sensitivity reached 85% to 90% and specificity over 65% for a 13-signature model separating ophthalmopathy from stable hyperthyroidism.

Hyperthyroidism cases were recent diagnoses of under 2 months' duration in people aged 18 to 65. Enrollment excluded any patients with other autoimmune diseases, uncontrolled infections, pregnancy or lactation. This CDR3 comprises 12 residues. Germline V lookup: CDR1 MNHEY, CDR2 SVGAGI. Trimming removed 0 bases at V and 10 bases at J, with 9 bases between. About this clonotype itself: Its antigen is still unknown.

The study amplified TCR beta CDR3 regions using RNA transcripts. A first-round RT-PCR used HTBI primers, followed by a second-round multiplex PCR. A single record per CDR3 protein comes from TCRdb applying MiXCR to the multiplex PCR reads. The table lists hundreds of thousands of distinct CDR3 sequences, 20% to 25% of them singletons. This chain joins TRBV6-5 and TRBJ1-1; TRBD1 is a possible D gene (5 bases). Material for sequencing was peripheral blood. The receptor comes from a woman between 18 and 29 years old with stable Graves' hyperthyroidism. Some clones in this sample may be carry-over from other donors' samples. This CDR3 is CASSYSGGTAFF. CDR3 nucleotides: TGTGCCAGCAGTTACTCAGGAGGGACAGCTTTCTTT.